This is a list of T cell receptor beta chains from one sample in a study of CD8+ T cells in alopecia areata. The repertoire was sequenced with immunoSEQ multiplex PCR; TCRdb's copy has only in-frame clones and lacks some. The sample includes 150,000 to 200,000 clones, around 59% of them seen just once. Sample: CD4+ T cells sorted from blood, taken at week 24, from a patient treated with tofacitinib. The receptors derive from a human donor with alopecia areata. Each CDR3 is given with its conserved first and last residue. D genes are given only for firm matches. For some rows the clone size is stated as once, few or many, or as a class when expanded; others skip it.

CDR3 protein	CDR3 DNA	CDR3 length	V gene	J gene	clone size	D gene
CASSYSIGASNQPQHF	TGTGCCAGCAGTTACTCGATTGGGGCATCCAATCAGCCCCAGCATTTT	16	TRBV6-6	TRBJ1-5	.	.
CASSFLNKGWEQYF	TGTGCCAGCAGTTTCTTGAACAAGGGATGGGAGCAGTACTTC	14	TRBV6-5	TRBJ2-7	few	.
CSVRGQGRLEELFF	TGCAGCGTGAGGGGACAGGGTAGATTGGAGGAGCTGTTTTTT	14	TRBV29-1	TRBJ2-2	.	TRBD1
CASYRDRDSPLHF	TGTGCCAGTTACCGGGACCGTGATTCACCCCTCCACTTT	13	TRBV2	TRBJ1-6	few	.
CAWKYRGLNTGELFF	TGTGCCTGGAAATACAGGGGGCTCAACACCGGGGAGCTGTTTTTT	15	TRBV30	TRBJ2-2	.	TRBD1
CVGETGAKAFF	TGTGTTGGTGAAACGGGGGCGAAGGCTTTCTTT	11	TRBV30	TRBJ1-1	.	.
CAWSMGFMYF	TGTGCCTGGAGTATGGGTTTTATGTACTTC	10	TRBV30	TRBJ2-5	.	.
CASSTKINVGYTF	TGTGCCAGCAGCACCAAGATAAATGTTGGCTACACCTTC	13	TRBV27	TRBJ1-2	.	.
CASSPGTGVNSPLHF	TGTGCCAGCAGTCCCGGGACAGGGGTTAATTCACCCCTCCACTTT	15	TRBV6-5	TRBJ1-6	.	TRBD1
CASSSRGPSYEQYF	TGTGCCAGCAGCTCCAGGGGGCCCTCCTACGAGCAGTACTTC	14	TRBV11-3	TRBJ2-7	.	TRBD1
CSEHRGAGEQFF	TGCAGCGAGCACAGGGGCGCGGGTGAGCAGTTCTTC	12	TRBV29-1	TRBJ2-1	.	TRBD1
CASSLDGSPLHF	TGCGCCAGCAGCTTGGATGGCTCACCCCTCCACTTT	12	TRBV5-1	TRBJ1-6	once	.
CSVVGLAGAGETQYF	TGCAGCGTTGTAGGACTAGCGGGGGCCGGGGAGACCCAGTACTTC	15	TRBV29-1	TRBJ2-5	.	TRBD2
CASSEDRVYGYTF	TGTGCCAGCAGTGAAGACAGGGTCTATGGCTACACCTTC	13	TRBV2	TRBJ1-2	.	.
CASSARILLEVQETQYF	TGTGCCAGCAGTGCTCGTATTCTACTAGAGGTCCAAGAGACCCAGTACTTC	17	TRBV2	TRBJ2-5	once	.
CASSTLGLSYEQYF	TGTGCCAGCAGCACATTGGGGCTCTCCTACGAGCAGTACTTC	14	TRBV5-6	TRBJ2-7	few	.
CSVLPRTSGGDTQYF	TGCAGCGTACTCCCCAGGACTAGCGGGGGAGATACGCAGTATTTT	15	TRBV29-1	TRBJ2-3	.	TRBD2
CASSLSHTEAFF	TGTGCCAGCAGCTTAAGTCACACTGAAGCTTTCTTT	12	TRBV7-9	TRBJ1-1	.	.
CASSLSLGNYGYTF	TGCGCCAGCAGCTTGTCTCTGGGTAACTATGGCTACACCTTC	14	TRBV5-1	TRBJ1-2	once	.
CASSPRDVGNTIYF	TGTGCCAGCAGCCCCAGGGACGTAGGAAACACCATATATTTT	14	TRBV6-6	TRBJ1-3	.	.
CAITRSDTGELFF	TGTGCCATCACCCGGTCGGACACCGGGGAGCTGTTTTTT	13	TRBV10-3	TRBJ2-2	few	.
CASSTVAGGLEQYF	TGTGCCAGCAGCACCGTAGCGGGGGGTCTCGAGCAGTACTTC	14	TRBV11-2	TRBJ2-7	few	TRBD2
CASSVLGPNTGELFF	TGTGCCAGCAGTGTGTTAGGACCGAACACCGGGGAGCTGTTTTTT	15	TRBV2	TRBJ2-2	.	.
CASSPGTGDNSPLHF	TGTGCCAGCTCACCAGGGACAGGCGATAATTCACCCCTCCACTTT	15	TRBV18	TRBJ1-6	.	TRBD1
CASSEDRGHTGELFF	TGTGCCAGCAGTGAGGACAGGGGGCACACCGGGGAGCTGTTTTTT	15	TRBV2	TRBJ2-2	.	TRBD1
CATCPDHNEQYF	TGTGCCACTTGTCCTGACCACAACGAGCAGTACTTC	12	TRBV6-5	TRBJ2-7	.	.
CATSRRTGYEQYF	TGTGCCACCAGCAGGAGGACAGGCTACGAGCAGTACTTC	13	TRBV15	TRBJ2-7	.	TRBD1
CASSLQGESLHTQYF	TGTGCCAGCAGCCTGCAGGGGGAATCACTCCATACGCAGTATTTT	15	TRBV14	TRBJ2-3	.	TRBD1
CASGNRVPPQYEQYF	TGTGCCAGTGGAAACCGGGTCCCTCCCCAATACGAGCAGTACTTC	15	TRBV9	TRBJ2-7	.	.
CSVEGDGQRFYEQYF	TGCAGCGTTGAAGGCGATGGACAGAGATTCTACGAGCAGTACTTC	15	TRBV29-1	TRBJ2-7	.	.
CASSQSMWGTSPFSYNEQFF	TGCGCCAGCAGTCAATCCATGTGGGGGACAAGCCCCTTCTCCTACAATGAGCAGTTCTTC	20	TRBV23-1	TRBJ2-1	.	.
CASSESLGGTGNTIYF	TGTGCCAGCAGTGAATCTCTCGGGGGGACTGGAAACACCATATATTTT	16	TRBV6-1	TRBJ1-3	.	.
CASRVTGAGTEAFF	TGTGCCAGCAGGGTGACAGGGGCGGGGACTGAAGCTTTCTTT	14	TRBV6-5	TRBJ1-1	.	TRBD1
CASSQALRDRVSYEQYF	TGTGCCAGCAGCCAAGCGCTGCGGGACAGGGTCTCCTACGAGCAGTACTTC	17	TRBV4-2	TRBJ2-7	few	TRBD1
CASSGRSRNTEAFF	TGTGCCAGCAGTGGCAGGTCCAGAAACACTGAAGCTTTCTTT	14	TRBV2	TRBJ1-1	once	.
CSVEKWTEAFF	TGCAGCGTTGAGAAATGGACTGAAGCTTTCTTT	11	TRBV29-1	TRBJ1-1	once	.
CATSKGSNSGANVLTF	TGTGCCACCAGCAAAGGCAGCAACTCTGGGGCCAACGTCCTGACTTTC	16	TRBV15	TRBJ2-6	.	.
CASSSVPGQQETQYF	TGTGCCAGCAGCTCGGTGCCGGGACAGCAAGAGACCCAGTACTTC	15	TRBV7-9	TRBJ2-5	.	TRBD1
CASTLTDTEAFF	TGTGCCAGCACCCTGACGGACACTGAAGCTTTCTTT	12	TRBV6-1	TRBJ1-1	few	.
CASSGQSAKLFF	TGTGCCAGCAGCGGACAGTCCGCAAAACTGTTTTTT	12	TRBV2	TRBJ1-4	few	.
CASSLALAGYNEQFF	TGCGCCAGCAGCTTGGCTCTAGCGGGGTACAATGAGCAGTTCTTC	15	TRBV5-1	TRBJ2-1	.	TRBD2
CAWVAGGTDTQYF	TGTGCCTGGGTAGCCGGCGGCACAGATACGCAGTATTTT	13	TRBV30	TRBJ2-3	.	.
CSVDRGYITEAFF	TGCAGCGTTGATCGGGGGTACATCACTGAAGCTTTCTTT	13	TRBV29-1	TRBJ1-1	.	.
CASSQSGGSSYNSPLHF	TGCGCCAGCAGCCAGTCTGGAGGGAGCTCCTATAATTCACCCCTCCACTTT	17	TRBV4-1	TRBJ1-6	.	.
CASSLAGAGQQETQYF	TGTGCCAGCAGCTTAGCGGGCGCGGGGCAGCAAGAGACCCAGTACTTC	16	TRBV7-9	TRBJ2-5	.	.
CASSMIAGRYNEQFF	TGTGCCAGCAGCATGATAGCGGGGCGATACAATGAGCAGTTCTTC	15	TRBV11-2	TRBJ2-1	.	TRBD2
CSVRLAGDNTGELFF	TGCAGCGTCCGCCTAGCGGGGGACAACACCGGGGAGCTGTTTTTT	15	TRBV29-1	TRBJ2-2	.	TRBD2
CSVEGLETQYF	TGCAGCGTTGAAGGACTGGAGACCCAGTACTTC	11	TRBV29-1	TRBJ2-5	.	.
CASSLRQGAAYGYTF	TGCGCCAGCAGCTTGCGGCAGGGGGCTGCTTATGGCTACACCTTC	15	TRBV5-1	TRBJ1-2	.	TRBD1
CASNPRLAGITDTQYF	TGTGCCAGCAACCCCCGGCTAGCGGGGATCACAGATACGCAGTATTTT	16	TRBV9	TRBJ2-3	.	TRBD2
CASSGLGGRANF	TGTGCCAGCAGCGGCCTCGGAGGCAGGGCAAACTTC	12	TRBV7-9	TRBJ2-5	few	.
CSVKGAYEQYF	TGCAGCGTTAAGGGCGCCTACGAGCAGTACTTC	11	TRBV29-1	TRBJ2-7	.	.
CSVERDSNNEQFF	TGCAGCGTTGAGCGGGACAGTAACAATGAGCAGTTCTTC	13	TRBV29-1	TRBJ2-1	few	.